This TCR beta chain was retrieved from a study of Graves' ophthalmopathy and Graves' hyperthyroidism. Study-wide points: Thyroid clonotypes that were expanded above 0.001 frequency mostly also appeared in blood.

Amplified TCR beta CDR3 regions were obtained using RNA transcripts as template. Following a first-round RT-PCR that used HTBI primers, a second-round multiplex PCR was carried out. TCRdb re-analysed the multiplex PCR reads in MiXCR, keeping a single row per CDR3 protein. The sample carries 230,000 or so distinct CDR3 sequences, around 50% recorded once. With respect to this clonotype: Its cognate antigen is unknown.

Having ophthalmopathy, the donors showed moderate-to-severe activity, CAS ≥3 and NOSPECS ≥4, with disease lasting under 3 months. The PBMCs used were ones drawn from about 9.2 ml of fresh peripheral blood. The germline V gene encodes CDR1 SGHRS and CDR2 YFSETQ. Trimming cost V 4 bases and J 3 bases, with 26 bases left between them. The CDR3 contains 19 residues. The sequencing input was peripheral blood. This sequence joins TRBV5-1 and TRBJ1-5, with D possibly matching TRBD1 (6 bases). The clonotype originates from an adult man with Graves' ophthalmopathy. The CDR3 is CASSPDGGSGDGTNQPQHF. The CDR3 DNA reads as TGCGCCAGCAGCCCGGATGGTGGGTCAGGGGATGGTACCAATCAGCCCCAGCATTTT.